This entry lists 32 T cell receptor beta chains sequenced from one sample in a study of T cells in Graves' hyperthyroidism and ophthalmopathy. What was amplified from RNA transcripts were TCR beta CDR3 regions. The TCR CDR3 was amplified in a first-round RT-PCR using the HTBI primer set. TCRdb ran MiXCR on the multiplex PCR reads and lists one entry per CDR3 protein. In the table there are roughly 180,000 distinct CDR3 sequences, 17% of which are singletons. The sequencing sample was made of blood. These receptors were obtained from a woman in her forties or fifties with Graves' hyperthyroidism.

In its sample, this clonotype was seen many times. The CDR3 coding sequence is TGCAGCGTTGTTCGGGACACGTCCTACAATGAGCAGTTCTTC. It codes for CSVVRDTSYNEQFF. The gene calls are TRBV29-1 and TRBJ2-1; weak D call: TRBD1 (6 bases). This CDR3 comprises 14 residues. Germline V gives CDR1 SQVTM, CDR2 ANQGSEA. The ends were cut back, 4 bases at V and 1 base at J, with 11 bases in the middle.

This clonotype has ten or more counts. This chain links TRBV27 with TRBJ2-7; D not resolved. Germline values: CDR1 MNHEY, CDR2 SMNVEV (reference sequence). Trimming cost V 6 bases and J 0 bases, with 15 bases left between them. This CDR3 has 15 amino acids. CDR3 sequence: CASSPSTPSSYEQYF. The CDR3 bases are TGTGCCAGCAGCCCCTCGACACCAAGCTCCTACGAGCAGTACTTC.

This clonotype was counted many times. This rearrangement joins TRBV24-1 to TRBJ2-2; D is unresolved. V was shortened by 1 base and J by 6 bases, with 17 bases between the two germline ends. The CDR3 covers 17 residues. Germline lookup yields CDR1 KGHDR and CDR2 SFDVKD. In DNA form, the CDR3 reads TGTGCCACCAGTGATTTAGCCAGTCCCTTTGGGGCCGGGGAGCTGTTTTTT. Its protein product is CATSDLASPFGAGELFF.

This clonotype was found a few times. CDR3 coding DNA: TGTGCCATCAGTGACGAGTTGGCGGAACTTGAAGCTTTCTTT. It codes for CAISDELAELEAFF. The V gene is TRBV10-3, the J gene TRBJ1-1, with D uncertain. Per germline, CDR1 ENHRY and CDR2 SYGVKD. V dropped 3 bases and J dropped 7 bases, with 15 bases sitting between them. The CDR3 consists of 14 residues.

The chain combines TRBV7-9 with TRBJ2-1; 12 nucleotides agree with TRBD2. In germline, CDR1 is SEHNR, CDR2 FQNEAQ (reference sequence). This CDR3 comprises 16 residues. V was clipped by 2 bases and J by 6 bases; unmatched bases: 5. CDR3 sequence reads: CASSLPLLAGGNEQFF. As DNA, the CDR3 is TGTGCCAGCAGCTTACCTCTACTAGCGGGAGGCAATGAGCAGTTCTTC.

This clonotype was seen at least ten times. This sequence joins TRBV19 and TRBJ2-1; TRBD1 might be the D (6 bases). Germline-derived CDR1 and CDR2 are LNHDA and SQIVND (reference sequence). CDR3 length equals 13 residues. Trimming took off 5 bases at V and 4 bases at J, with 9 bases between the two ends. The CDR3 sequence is CASSWGPYNEQFF. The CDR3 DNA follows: TGTGCCAGTAGTTGGGGGCCGTACAATGAGCAGTTCTTC.

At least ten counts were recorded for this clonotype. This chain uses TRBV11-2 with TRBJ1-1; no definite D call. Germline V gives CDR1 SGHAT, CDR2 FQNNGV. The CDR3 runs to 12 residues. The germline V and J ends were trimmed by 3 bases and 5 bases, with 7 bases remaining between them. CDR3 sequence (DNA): TGTGCCAGCAGCTTCGTCCGGACTGAAGCTTTCTTT. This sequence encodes CASSFVRTEAFF.

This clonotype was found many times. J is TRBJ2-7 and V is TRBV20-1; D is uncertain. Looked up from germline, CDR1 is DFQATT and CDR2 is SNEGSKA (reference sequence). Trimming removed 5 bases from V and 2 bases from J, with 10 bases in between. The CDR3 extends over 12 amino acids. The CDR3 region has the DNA TGCAGTGCTTCAACTGTTACCTACGAGCAGTACTTC. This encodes CSASTVTYEQYF.

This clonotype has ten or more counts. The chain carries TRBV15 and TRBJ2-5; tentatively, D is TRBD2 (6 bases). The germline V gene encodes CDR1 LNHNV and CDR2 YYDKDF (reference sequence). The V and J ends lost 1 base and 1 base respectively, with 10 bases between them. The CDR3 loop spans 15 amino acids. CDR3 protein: CATSRVRGLQETQYF. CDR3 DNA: TGTGCCACCAGCAGAGTGAGGGGACTCCAAGAGACCCAGTACTTC.

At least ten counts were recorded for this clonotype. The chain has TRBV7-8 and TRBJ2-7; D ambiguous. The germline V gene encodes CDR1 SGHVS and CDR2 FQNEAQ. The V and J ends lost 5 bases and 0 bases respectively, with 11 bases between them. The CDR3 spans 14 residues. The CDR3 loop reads CASSARFSSYEQYF. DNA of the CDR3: TGTGCCAGCAGCGCCCGTTTTAGCTCCTACGAGCAGTACTTC. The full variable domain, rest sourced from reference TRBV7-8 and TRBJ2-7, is GAGVSQSPRYKVAKRGQDVALRCDPISGHVSLFWYQQALGQGPEFLTYFQNEAQLDKSGLPSDRFFAERPEGSVSTLKIQRTQQEDSAVYLCASSARFSSYEQYFGPGTRLTVT.

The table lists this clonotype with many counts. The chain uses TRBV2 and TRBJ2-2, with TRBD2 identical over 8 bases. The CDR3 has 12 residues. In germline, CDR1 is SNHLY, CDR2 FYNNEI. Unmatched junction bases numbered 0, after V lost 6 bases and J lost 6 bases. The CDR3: CASRAGAGELFF. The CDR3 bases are TGTGCCAGCAGAGCGGGAGCCGGGGAGCTGTTTTTT.

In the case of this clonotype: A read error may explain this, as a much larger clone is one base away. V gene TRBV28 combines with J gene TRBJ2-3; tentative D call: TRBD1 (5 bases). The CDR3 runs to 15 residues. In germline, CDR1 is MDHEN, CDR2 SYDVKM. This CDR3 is CASSWVGRSTNTQYF. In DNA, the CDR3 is TGTGCCAGCAGTTGGGTGGGGCGTAGCACAAATACGCAGTATTTT. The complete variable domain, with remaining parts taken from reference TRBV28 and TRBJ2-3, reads DVKVTQSSRYLVKRTGEKVFLECVQDMDHENMFWYRQDPGLGLRLIYFSYDVKMKEKGDIPEGYSVSREKKERFSLILESASTNQTSMYLCASSWVGRSTNTQYFGPGTRLTVL.

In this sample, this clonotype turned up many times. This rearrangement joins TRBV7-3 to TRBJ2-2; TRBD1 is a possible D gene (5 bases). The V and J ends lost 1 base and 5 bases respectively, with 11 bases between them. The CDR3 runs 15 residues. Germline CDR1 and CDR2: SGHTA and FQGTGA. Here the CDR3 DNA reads TGTGCCAGCAGCTTAATTGGCAGGGATACCGGGGAGCTGTTTTTT. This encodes CASSLIGRDTGELFF. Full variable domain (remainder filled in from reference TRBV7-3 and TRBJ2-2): GAGVSQTPSNKVTEKGKYVELRCDPISGHTALYWYRQSLGQGPEFLIYFQGTGAADDSGLPNDRFFAVRPEGSVSTLKIQRTERGDSAVYLCASSLIGRDTGELFFGEGSRLTVL.

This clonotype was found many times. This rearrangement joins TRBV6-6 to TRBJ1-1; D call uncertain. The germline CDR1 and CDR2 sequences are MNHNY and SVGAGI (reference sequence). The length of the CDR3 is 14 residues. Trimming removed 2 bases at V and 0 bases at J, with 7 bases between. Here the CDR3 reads CASSYASMNTEAFF. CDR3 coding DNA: TGTGCCAGCAGTTACGCCAGCATGAACACTGAAGCTTTCTTT.

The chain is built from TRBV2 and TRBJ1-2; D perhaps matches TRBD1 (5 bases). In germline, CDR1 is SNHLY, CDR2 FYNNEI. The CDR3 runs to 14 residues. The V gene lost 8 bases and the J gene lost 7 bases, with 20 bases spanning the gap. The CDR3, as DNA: TGTGCCAGCTTACCCCGGGACGGCAGGCGTGGCTACACCTTC. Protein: CASLPRDGRRGYTF. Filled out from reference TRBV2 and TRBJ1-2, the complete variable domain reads EPEVTQTPSHQVTQMGQEVILRCVPISNHLYFYWYRQILGQKVEFLVSFYNNEISEKSEIFDDQFSVERPDGSNFTLKIRSTKLEDSAMYFCASLPRDGRRGYTFGSGTRLTVV.

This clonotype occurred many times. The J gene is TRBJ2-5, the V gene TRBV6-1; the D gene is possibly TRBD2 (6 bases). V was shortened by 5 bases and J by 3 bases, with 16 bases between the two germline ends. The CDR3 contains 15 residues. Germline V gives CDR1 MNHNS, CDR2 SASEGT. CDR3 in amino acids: CASSIGAGGEETQYF. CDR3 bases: TGTGCCAGCAGTATAGGCGCCGGCGGGGAAGAGACCCAGTACTTC.

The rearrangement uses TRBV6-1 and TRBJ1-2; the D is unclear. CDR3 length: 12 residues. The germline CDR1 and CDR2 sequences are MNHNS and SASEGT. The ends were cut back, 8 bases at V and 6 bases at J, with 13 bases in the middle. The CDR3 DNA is TGTGCCAGCCGGACTCGGCTCAATGGCTACACCTTC. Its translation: CASRTRLNGYTF.

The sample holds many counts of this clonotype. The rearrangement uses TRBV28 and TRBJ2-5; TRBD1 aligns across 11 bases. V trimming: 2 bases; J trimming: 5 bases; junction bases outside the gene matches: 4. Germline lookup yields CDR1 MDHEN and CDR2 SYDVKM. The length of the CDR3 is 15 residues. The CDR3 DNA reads TGTGCCAGCAGTTTAGGGACAGGGGGAAGGGAGACCCAGTACTTC. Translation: CASSLGTGGRETQYF.

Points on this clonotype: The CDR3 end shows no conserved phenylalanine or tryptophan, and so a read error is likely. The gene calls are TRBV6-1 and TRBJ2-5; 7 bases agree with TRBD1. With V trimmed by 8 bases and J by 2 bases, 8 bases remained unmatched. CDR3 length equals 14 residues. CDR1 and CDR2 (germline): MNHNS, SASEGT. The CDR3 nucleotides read TGTGCCAGCCAAGGGGACAGAGCTCAAGAGACCCAGTACCTC. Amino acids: CASQGDRAQETQYL.

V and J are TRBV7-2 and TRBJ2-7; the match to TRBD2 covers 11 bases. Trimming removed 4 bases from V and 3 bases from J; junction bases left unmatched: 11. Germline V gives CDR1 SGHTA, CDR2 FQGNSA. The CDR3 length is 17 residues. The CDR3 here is CASSSSRSSGGIYEQYF. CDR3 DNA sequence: TGTGCCAGCAGCTCCTCCCGGTCTAGCGGGGGGATCTACGAGCAGTACTTC.

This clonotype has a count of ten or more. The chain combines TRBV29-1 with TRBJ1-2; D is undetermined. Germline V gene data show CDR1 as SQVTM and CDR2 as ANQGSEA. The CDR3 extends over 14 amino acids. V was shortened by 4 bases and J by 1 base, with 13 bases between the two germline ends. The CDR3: CSVVPWDVNYGYTF. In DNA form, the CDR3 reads TGCAGCGTTGTTCCCTGGGATGTTAACTATGGCTACACCTTC.

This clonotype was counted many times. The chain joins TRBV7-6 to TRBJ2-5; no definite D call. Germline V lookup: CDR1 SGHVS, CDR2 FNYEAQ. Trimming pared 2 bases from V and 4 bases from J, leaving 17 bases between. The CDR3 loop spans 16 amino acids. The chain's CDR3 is CASSLRKLWAAETQYF. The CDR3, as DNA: TGTGCCAGCAGCTTAAGAAAACTTTGGGCAGCAGAGACCCAGTACTTC.

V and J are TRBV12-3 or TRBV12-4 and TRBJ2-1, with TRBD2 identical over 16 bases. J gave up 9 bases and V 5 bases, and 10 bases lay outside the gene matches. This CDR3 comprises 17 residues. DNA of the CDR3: TGTGCCAGCAGTCAACCGGGACTAGCGGGGGGGGTAGGTGAGCAGTTCTTC. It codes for CASSQPGLAGGVGEQFF.

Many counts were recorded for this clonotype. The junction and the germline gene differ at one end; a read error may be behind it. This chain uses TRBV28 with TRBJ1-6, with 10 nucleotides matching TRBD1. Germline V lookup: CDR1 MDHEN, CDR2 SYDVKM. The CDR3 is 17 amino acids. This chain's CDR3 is CASSPPGQGFRNSPLYF. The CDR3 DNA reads TGTGCCAGCAGTCCTCCGGGACAGGGGTTTCGTAATTCACCCCTCTACTTT.

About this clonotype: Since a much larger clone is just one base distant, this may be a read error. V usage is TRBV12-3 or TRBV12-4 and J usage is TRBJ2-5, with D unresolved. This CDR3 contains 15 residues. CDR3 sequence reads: CASSSQVGYQETRYF. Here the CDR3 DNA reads TGTGCCAGCAGTTCTCAGGTGGGGTACCAAGAGACCCGGTACTTC.

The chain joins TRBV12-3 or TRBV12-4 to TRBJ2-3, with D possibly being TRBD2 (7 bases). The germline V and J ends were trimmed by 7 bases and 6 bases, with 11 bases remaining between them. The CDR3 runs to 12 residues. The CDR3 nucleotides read TGTGCCAGCACCAGGGGAGGGGATACGCAGTATTTT. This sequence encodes CASTRGGDTQYF.

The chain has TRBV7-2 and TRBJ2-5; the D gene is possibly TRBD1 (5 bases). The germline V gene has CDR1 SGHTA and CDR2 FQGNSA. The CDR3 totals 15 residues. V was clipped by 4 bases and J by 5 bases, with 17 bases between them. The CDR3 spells CASSSVGQGIETQYF. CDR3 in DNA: TGTGCCAGCAGCTCAGTAGGCCAGGGCATTGAGACCCAGTACTTC.

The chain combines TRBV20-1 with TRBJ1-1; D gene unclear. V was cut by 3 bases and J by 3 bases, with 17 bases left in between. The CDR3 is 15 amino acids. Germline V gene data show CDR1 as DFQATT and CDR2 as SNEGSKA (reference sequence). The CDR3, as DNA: TGCAGTGCTAGTGTAAAGGGTTATATGTACACTGAAGCTTTCTTT. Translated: CSASVKGYMYTEAFF.

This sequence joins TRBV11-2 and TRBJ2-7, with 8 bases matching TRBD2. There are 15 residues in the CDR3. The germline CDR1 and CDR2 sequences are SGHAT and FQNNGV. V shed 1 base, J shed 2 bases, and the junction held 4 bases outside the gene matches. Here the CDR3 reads CASSLGLASPYEQYF. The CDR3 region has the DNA TGTGCCAGCAGCTTAGGACTAGCGTCCCCCTACGAGCAGTACTTC.

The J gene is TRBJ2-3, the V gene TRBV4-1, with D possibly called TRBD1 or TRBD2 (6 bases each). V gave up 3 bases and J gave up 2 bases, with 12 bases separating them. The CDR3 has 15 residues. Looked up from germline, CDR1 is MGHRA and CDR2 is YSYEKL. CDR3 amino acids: CASSHLGGPTDTQYF. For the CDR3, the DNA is TGCGCCAGCAGCCACCTGGGGGGCCCCACAGATACGCAGTATTTT.

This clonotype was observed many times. CDR3 loop: CASSLTPGTPDTQYF. The CDR3 DNA follows: TGTGCCAGCAGTTTAACTCCAGGCACCCCAGATACGCAGTATTTT. The V gene is TRBV12-3 or TRBV12-4, the J gene TRBJ2-3; D gene uncertain. The V and J ends lost 2 bases and 4 bases respectively, with 13 bases between them. The CDR3 length is 15 residues.

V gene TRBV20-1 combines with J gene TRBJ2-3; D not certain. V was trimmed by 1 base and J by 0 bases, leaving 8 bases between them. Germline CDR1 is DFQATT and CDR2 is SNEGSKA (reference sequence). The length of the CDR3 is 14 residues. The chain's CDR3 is CSARAEDSTDTQYF. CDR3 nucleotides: TGCAGTGCTAGAGCCGAAGATAGCACAGATACGCAGTATTTT.